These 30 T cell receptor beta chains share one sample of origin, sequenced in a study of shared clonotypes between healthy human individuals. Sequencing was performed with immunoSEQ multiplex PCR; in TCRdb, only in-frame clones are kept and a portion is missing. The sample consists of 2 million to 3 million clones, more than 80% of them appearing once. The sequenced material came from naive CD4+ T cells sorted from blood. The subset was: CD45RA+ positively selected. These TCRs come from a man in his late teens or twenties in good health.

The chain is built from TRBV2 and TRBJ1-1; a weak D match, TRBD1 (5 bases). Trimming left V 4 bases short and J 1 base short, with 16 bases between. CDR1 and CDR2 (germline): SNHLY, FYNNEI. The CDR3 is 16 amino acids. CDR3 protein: CASSARQLNKNTEAFF. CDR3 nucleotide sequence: TGTGCCAGCAGTGCCCGACAGTTAAATAAGAACACTGAAGCTTTCTTT. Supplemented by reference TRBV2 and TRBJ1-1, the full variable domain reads EPEVTQTPSHQVTQMGQEVILRCVPISNHLYFYWYRQILGQKVEFLVSFYNNEISEKSEIFDDQFSVERPDGSNFTLKIRSTKLEDSAMYFCASSARQLNKNTEAFFGQGTRLTVV.

The CDR3 is CASTPGTVNYGYTF. The CDR3 DNA reads as TGTGCCAGCACCCCCGGGACGGTGAACTATGGCTACACCTTC. This chain connects TRBV6-5 to TRBJ1-2; possible D gene TRBD1, 5 bases. The CDR3 contains 14 residues. Germline V CDR1 and CDR2: MNHEY, SVGAGI. V shed 7 bases and J shed 2 bases, with 14 bases lying between them.

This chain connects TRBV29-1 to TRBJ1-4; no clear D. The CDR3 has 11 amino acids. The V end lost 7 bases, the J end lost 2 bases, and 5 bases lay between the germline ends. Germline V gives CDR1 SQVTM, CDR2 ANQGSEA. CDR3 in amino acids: CSAHTNEKLFF. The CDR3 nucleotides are TGCAGCGCCCACACTAATGAAAAACTGTTTTTT.

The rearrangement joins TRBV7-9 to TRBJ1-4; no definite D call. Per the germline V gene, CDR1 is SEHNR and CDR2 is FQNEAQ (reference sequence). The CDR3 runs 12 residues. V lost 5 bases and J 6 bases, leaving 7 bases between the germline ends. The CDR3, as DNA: TGTGCCAGCAGCCCCCTTTATGAAAAACTGTTTTTT. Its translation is CASSPLYEKLFF. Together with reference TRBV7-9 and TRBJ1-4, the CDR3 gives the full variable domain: DTGVSQNPRHKITKRGQNVTFRCDPISEHNRLYWYRQTLGQGPEFLTYFQNEAQLEKSRLLSDRFSAERPKGSFSTLEIQRTEQGDSAMYLCASSPLYEKLFFGSGTQLSVL.

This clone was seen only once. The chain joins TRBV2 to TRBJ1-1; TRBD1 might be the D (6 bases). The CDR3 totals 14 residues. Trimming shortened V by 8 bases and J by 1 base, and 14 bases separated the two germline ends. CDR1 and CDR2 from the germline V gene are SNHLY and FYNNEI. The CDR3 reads CASSLQGGNTEAFF. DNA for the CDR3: TGTGCCAGCTCACTACAGGGCGGGAACACTGAAGCTTTCTTT. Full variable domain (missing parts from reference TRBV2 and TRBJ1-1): EPEVTQTPSHQVTQMGQEVILRCVPISNHLYFYWYRQILGQKVEFLVSFYNNEISEKSEIFDDQFSVERPDGSNFTLKIRSTKLEDSAMYFCASSLQGGNTEAFFGQGTRLTVV.

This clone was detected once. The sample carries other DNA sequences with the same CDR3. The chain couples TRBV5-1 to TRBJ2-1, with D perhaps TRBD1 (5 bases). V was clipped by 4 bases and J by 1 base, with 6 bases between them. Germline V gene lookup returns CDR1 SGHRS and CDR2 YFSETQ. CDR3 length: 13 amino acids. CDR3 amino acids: CASSPGSYNEQFF. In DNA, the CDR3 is TGCGCCAGCAGCCCAGGGTCCTACAATGAGCAGTTCTTC.

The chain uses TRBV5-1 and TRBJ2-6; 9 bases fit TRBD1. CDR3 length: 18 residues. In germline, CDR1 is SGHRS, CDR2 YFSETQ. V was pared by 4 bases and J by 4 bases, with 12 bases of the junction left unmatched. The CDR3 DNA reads TGCGCCAGCAGCATCCGGGACAGGGATACTTTGGGGGCCAACGTCCTGACTTTC. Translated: CASSIRDRDTLGANVLTF.

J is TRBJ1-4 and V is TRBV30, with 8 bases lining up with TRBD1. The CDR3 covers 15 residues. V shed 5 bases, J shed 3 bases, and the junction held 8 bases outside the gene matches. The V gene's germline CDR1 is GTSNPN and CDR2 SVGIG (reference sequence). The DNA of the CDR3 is TGTGCCTGGGGTCAGGGGGCCCAATCTAATGAAAAACTGTTTTTT. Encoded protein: CAWGQGAQSNEKLFF.

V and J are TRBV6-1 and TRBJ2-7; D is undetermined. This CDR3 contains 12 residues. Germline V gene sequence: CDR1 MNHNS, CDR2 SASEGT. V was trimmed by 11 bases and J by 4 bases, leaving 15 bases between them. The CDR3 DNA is TGTGCCTTCGCAATATCTGGTTACGAGCAGTACTTC. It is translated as CAFAISGYEQYF.

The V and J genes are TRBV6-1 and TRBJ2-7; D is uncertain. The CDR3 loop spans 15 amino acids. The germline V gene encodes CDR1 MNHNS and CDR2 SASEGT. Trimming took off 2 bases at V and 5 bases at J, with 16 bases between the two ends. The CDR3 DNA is TGTGCCAGCAGTGAAATGAATAGGATTAGCCACGAGCAGTACTTC. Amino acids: CASSEMNRISHEQYF.

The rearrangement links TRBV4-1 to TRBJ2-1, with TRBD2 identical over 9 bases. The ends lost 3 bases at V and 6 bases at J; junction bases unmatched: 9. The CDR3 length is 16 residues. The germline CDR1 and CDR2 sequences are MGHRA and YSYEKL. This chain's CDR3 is CASSQRFSGGPNEQFF. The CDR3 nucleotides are TGCGCCAGCAGCCAGAGGTTTAGCGGGGGCCCCAATGAGCAGTTCTTC.

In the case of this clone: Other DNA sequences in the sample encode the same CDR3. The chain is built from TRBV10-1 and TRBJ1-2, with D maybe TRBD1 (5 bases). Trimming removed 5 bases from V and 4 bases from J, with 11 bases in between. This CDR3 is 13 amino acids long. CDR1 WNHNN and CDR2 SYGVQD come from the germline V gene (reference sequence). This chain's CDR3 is CASSSQGSYGYTF. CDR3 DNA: TGCGCCAGCAGTTCCCAGGGTTCCTATGGCTACACCTTC.

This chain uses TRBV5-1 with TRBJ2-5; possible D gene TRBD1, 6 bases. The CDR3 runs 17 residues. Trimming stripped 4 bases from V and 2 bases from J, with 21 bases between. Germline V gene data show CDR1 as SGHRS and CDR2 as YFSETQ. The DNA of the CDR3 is TGCGCCAGCAGCACCAAAATTCAGGGGACGACTCAAGAGACCCAGTACTTC. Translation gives CASSTKIQGTTQETQYF.

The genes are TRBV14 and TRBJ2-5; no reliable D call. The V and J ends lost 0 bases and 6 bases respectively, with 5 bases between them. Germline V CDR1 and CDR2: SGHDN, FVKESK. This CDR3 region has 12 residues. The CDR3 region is CASSQDPKTQYF. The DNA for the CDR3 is TGTGCCAGCAGCCAAGATCCGAAGACCCAGTACTTC. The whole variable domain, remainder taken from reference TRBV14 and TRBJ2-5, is EAGVTQFPSHSVIEKGQTVTLRCDPISGHDNLYWYRRVMGKEIKFLLHFVKESKQDESGMPNNRFLAERTGGTYSTLKVQPAELEDSGVYFCASSQDPKTQYFGPGTRLLVL.

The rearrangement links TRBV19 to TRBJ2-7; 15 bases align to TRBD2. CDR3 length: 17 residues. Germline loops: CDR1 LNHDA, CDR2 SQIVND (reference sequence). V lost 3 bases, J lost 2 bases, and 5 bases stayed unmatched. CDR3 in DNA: TGTGCCAGTAGTATTTTGGGGACTAGCGGGGGGCCCTACGAGCAGTACTTC. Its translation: CASSILGTSGGPYEQYF. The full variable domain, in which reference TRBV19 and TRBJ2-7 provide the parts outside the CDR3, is DGGITQSPKYLFRKEGQNVTLSCEQNLNHDAMYWYRQDPGQGLRLIYYSQIVNDFQKGDIAEGYSVSREKKESFPLTVTSAQKNPTAFYLCASSILGTSGGPYEQYFGPGTRLTVT.

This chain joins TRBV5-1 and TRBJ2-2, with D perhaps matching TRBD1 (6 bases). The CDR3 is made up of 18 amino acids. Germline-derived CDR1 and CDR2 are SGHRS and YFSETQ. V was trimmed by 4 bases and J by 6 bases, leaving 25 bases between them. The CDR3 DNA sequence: TGCGCCAGCAGCCCGTACCGGGACACAGTCCCTCGCGCCGGGGAGCTGTTTTTT. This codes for CASSPYRDTVPRAGELFF.

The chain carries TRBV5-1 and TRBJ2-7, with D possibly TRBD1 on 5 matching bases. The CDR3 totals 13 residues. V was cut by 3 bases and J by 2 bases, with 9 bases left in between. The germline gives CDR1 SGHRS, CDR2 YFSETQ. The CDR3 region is CASSSDNAYEQYF. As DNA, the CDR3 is TGCGCCAGCAGCTCGGACAATGCCTACGAGCAGTACTTC.

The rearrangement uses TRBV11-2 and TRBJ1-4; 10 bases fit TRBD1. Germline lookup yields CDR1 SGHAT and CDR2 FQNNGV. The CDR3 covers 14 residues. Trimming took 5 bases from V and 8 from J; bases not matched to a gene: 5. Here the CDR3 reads CASSMGQGHEKLFF. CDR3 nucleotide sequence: TGTGCCAGCAGCATGGGACAGGGGCACGAAAAACTGTTTTTT.

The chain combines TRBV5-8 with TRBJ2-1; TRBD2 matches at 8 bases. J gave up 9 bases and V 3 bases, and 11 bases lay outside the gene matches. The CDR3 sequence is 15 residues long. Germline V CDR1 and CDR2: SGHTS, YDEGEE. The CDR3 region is CASSSRTSTSSEQFF. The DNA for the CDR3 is TGTGCCAGCAGCTCCCGGACTAGCACCTCTAGTGAGCAGTTCTTC. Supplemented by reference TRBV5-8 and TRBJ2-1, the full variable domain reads EAGVTQSPTHLIKTRGQQATLRCSPISGHTSVYWYQQALGLGLQFLLWYDEGEERNRGNFPPRFSGRQFPNYSSELNVNALELEDSALYLCASSSRTSTSSEQFFGPGTRLTVL.

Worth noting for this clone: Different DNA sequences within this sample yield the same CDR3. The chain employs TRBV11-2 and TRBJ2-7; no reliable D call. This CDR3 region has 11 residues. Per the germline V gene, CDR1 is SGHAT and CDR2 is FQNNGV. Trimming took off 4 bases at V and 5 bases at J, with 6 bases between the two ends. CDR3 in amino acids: CASSSLDEQYF. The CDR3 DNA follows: TGTGCCAGCAGCTCCTTAGACGAGCAGTACTTC.

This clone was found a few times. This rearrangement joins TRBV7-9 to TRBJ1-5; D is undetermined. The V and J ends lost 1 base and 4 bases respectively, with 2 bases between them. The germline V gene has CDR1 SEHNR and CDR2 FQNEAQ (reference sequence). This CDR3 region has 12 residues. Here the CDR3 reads CASSLENQPQHF. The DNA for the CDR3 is TGTGCCAGCAGCTTAGAGAATCAGCCCCAGCATTTT.

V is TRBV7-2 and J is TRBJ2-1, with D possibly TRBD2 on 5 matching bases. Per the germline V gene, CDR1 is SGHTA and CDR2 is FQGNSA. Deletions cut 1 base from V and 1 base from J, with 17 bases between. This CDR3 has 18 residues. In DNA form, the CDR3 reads TGTGCCAGCAGCTTAGGATTAGCGACTCCCGGATCCTACAATGAGCAGTTCTTC. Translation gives CASSLGLATPGSYNEQFF. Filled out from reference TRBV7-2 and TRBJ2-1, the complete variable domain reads GAGVSQSPSNKVTEKGKDVELRCDPISGHTALYWYRQSLGQGLEFLIYFQGNSAPDKSGLPSDRFSAERTGGSVSTLTIQRTQQEDSAVYLCASSLGLATPGSYNEQFFGPGTRLTVL.

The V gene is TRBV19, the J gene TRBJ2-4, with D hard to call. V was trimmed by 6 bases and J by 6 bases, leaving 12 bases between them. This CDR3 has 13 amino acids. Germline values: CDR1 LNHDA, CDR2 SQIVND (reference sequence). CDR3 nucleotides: TGTGCCAGTAGCATATCCGTGGGAAACATTCAGTACTTC. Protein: CASSISVGNIQYF.

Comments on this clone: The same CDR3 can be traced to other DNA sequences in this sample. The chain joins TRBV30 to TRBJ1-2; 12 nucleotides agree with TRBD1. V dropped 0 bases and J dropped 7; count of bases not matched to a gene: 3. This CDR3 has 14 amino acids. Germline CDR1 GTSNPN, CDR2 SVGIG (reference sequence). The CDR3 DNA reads TGTGCCTGGAGTGTGGGACAGGGGGCGTTTGGCTACACCTTC. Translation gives CAWSVGQGAFGYTF.

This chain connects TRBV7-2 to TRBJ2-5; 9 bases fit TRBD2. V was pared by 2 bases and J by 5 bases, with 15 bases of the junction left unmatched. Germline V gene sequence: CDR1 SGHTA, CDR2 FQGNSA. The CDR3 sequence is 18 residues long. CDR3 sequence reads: CASSLTYSGGGASETQYF. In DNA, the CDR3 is TGTGCCAGCAGCTTAACGTACTCCGGCGGGGGGGCCTCGGAGACCCAGTACTTC.

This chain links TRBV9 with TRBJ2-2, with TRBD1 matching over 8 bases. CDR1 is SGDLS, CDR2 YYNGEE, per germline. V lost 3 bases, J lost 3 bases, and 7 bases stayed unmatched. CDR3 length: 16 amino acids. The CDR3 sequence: CASSGRQGTYTGELFF. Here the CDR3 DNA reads TGTGCCAGCAGCGGGAGACAGGGGACTTACACCGGGGAGCTGTTTTTT.

This chain's CDR3 is CSAGTPSEQYF. Written as DNA, the CDR3 is TGCAGTGCGGGAACCCCCTCCGAGCAGTACTTC. The genes are TRBV20-1 and TRBJ2-7; D ambiguous. The germline gives CDR1 DFQATT, CDR2 SNEGSKA (reference sequence). Trimming pared 6 bases from V and 6 bases from J, leaving 12 bases between. The CDR3 consists of 11 residues.

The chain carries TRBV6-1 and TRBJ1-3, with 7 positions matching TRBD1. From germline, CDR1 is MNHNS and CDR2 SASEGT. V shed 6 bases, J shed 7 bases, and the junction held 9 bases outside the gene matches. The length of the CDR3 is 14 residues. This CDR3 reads CASSTQGVGNTIYF. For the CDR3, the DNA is TGTGCCAGCAGCACGCAGGGGGTCGGTAACACCATATATTTT.

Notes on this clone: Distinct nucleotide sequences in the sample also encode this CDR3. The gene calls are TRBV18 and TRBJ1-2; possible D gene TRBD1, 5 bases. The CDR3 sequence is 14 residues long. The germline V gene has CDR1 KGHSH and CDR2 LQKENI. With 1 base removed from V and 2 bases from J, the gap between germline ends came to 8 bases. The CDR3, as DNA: TGTGCCAGCTCACCACGGGACGGGAACTATGGCTACACCTTC. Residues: CASSPRDGNYGYTF.

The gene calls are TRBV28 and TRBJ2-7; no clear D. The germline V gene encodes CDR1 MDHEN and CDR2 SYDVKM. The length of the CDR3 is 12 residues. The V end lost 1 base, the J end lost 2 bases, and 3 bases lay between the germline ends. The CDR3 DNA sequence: TGTGCCAGCAGTTTATATGCCTACGAGCAGTACTTC. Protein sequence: CASSLYAYEQYF.